This T cell receptor beta chain stems from a study of blood T cell repertoires in COVID-19. Study-level information: Material from acute and convalescent COVID-19 was sourced from the United States, Italy and Spain. PBMCs, B-cell-depleted T cells, or T cells were the source of the cDNA or gDNA that made up the material.

Germline CDR1 is MNHEY and CDR2 is SMNVEV (reference sequence). Trimming cost V 7 bases and J 6 bases; bases outside gene matches: 9. There are 14 residues in the CDR3. Seattle patients were enrolled while actively infected and followed longitudinally. Under the authors' procedure: Amplification of reference gene primers was used by the study to estimate nucleated cell counts. Some clones are missing from TCRdb's copy, which holds only in-frame ones; the method was immunoSEQ multiplex PCR. The V and J calls and clone size come from that table; D and trimming were worked out from the DNA. This table holds fewer than 300,000 clones, approximately 90% found once.

Sequencing used peripheral blood. This TCR was recovered from a young woman with COVID-19, enrolled during active disease. The chain joins TRBV27 to TRBJ1-2, with 9 positions matching TRBD1. CDR3 bases: TGTGCCAGCACGAACACAGGGGGCGCGAATGGCTACACCTTC. This encodes CASTNTGGANGYTF.